Below are 5 T cell receptor beta chains sequenced from a single sample in a study of T-cell reconstitution after alpha-beta-depleted transplantation in children. Library preparation (for TCRbeta) was performed with unique molecular identifiers. TCRdb fed the PCR reads into MiXCR, producing one record per CDR3 protein. The profile shows some 590,000 distinct CDR3 sequences, roughly a tenth of them singletons. The specimen comprised PBMCs from the stem cell graft donor, sampled from the stem cell graft. The receptor source for this set is a human donor who donated a stem cell graft to a child with acute myeloid leukemia.

A few counts support this clonotype. The V call is TRBV5-1, the J call TRBJ2-5; 11 nucleotides align to TRBD2. V lost 4 bases to trimming and J lost 2 bases; unmatched junction nucleotides: 13. The germline gives CDR1 SGHRS, CDR2 YFSETQ. The CDR3 is made up of 18 amino acids. The CDR3 nucleotides read TGCGCCAGCAGCCCTCGAGTAGCGGGAGGGCTCCGACAAGAGACCCAGTACTTC. Encoded protein: CASSPRVAGGLRQETQYF.

V usage is TRBV19 and J usage is TRBJ2-3, with D uncertain. Germline lookup yields CDR1 LNHDA and CDR2 SQIVND (reference sequence). This CDR3 has 13 residues. V was trimmed by 3 bases and J by 7 bases, leaving 11 bases between them. The CDR3 reads CASSMLGGNTQYF. In nucleotides, the CDR3 is TGTGCCAGTAGTATGCTGGGCGGAAATACGCAGTATTTT.

This clonotype was detected a few times. The rearrangement uses TRBV12-3 or TRBV12-4 and TRBJ2-5; no reliable D call. The ends were cut back, 3 bases at V and 7 bases at J, with 12 bases in the middle. The CDR3 consists of 13 residues. The DNA for the CDR3 is TGTGCCAGCAGTTTCAGTCCCATCGGGACCCAGTACTTC. Translated, it gives CASSFSPIGTQYF.

This chain connects TRBV11-2 to TRBJ2-6, with a possible D match to TRBD1 (6 bases). Germline-derived CDR1 and CDR2 are SGHAT and FQNNGV. V lost 5 bases to trimming and J lost 0 bases, with 17 bases between them. This CDR3 region has 18 residues. CDR3 bases: TGTGCCAGCAGCGATAACCGGGACATGGTCTCTGGGGCCAACGTCCTGACTTTC. Protein product: CASSDNRDMVSGANVLTF.

This chain links TRBV14 with TRBJ2-7, with D unclear. The J call may be incorrect, as the DNA end agrees better with TRBJ2-1. The CDR3 runs 14 residues. Germline CDR1 reads SGHDN; CDR2 reads FVKESK. CDR3 region: CASSQDYASYEQFF. The CDR3 DNA sequence: TGTGCCAGCAGCCAAGATTACGCCTCCTACGAGCAGTTCTTC.